This paragraph covers one TCR beta chain sequence. Original methodology: Amplifying reference gene primers gave estimates of nucleated cell counts. The method was immunoSEQ multiplex PCR; TCRdb's version includes in-frame clones alone and lacks a portion of them. Clone size and V and J calls were adopted from that table, with D and trimming inferred from the DNA. The table records fewer than 450,000 clones, about nine tenths of them present only once. The data were taken from a study of blood T cell repertoires in COVID-19. About the study: Samples of COVID-19 (acute and convalescent) were obtained from the United States, Italy and Spain.

Recruits, aged roughly 18 to 90 years, lived in under 25 US areas. Allocation to cohorts depended on clinical history reported by the participants. CDR1 is SGHRS and CDR2 is YFSETQ in the germline V gene. Deletions cut 2 bases from V and 0 bases from J, with 12 bases between. The CDR3 is 16 residues long. This rearrangement joins TRBV5-1 to TRBJ1-3; weak D call: TRBD1 (5 bases). The sequenced sample was PBMCs or T cells enriched from blood (not recorded which). The clonotype was recovered from a man aged 18 to 30 who had recovered from COVID-19. The chain's CDR3 is CASSLKVGLSGNTIYF. The CDR3 bases are TGCGCCAGCAGCTTAAAAGTGGGGCTCTCTGGAAACACCATATATTTT. Filled out from reference TRBV5-1 and TRBJ1-3, the complete variable domain reads KAGVTQTPRYLIKTRGQQVTLSCSPISGHRSVSWYQQTPGQGLQFLFEYFSETQRNKGNFPGRFSGRQFSNSRSEMNVSTLELGDSALYLCASSLKVGLSGNTIYFGEGSWLTVV.